This is a list of T cell receptor beta chains from one sample in a study of blood T cell repertoires in COVID-19. This table comes from immunoSEQ multiplex PCR, and its TCRdb copy is limited to in-frame clones, with some not included. The table lists around 270,000 clones, over 75% of them singletons. Sequenced material: PBMCs or T cells enriched from blood (not recorded which). The receptors come from a woman in her forties who had been exposed to COVID-19. CDR3s include the opening cysteine and the closing phenylalanine or tryptophan. Fields, in order: CDR3 protein, CDR3 DNA, J gene, V gene, clone size, D gene. D genes are given only for firm matches. Some rows have no size entry. The others give once, few or many, or a class for an expanded clone.

CDR3 protein: CAWSVSGSGETQYF
CDR3 DNA: TGTGCCTGGAGTGTATCCGGGAGTGGAGAGACCCAGTACTTC
J gene: TRBJ2-5
V gene: TRBV30
clone size: .
D gene: .

CDR3 protein: CASSQEYLAGGRTDTQYF
CDR3 DNA: TGCGCCAGCAGCCAAGAGTACTTAGCGGGAGGACGCACAGATACGCAGTATTTT
J gene: TRBJ2-3
V gene: TRBV4-3
clone size: .
D gene: TRBD2

CDR3 protein: CSAEDRAAYGYTF
CDR3 DNA: TGCAGCGCCGAGGACAGGGCGGCCTATGGCTACACCTTC
J gene: TRBJ1-2
V gene: TRBV29-1
clone size: .
D gene: TRBD1

CDR3 protein: CASSPISRESPLHF
CDR3 DNA: TGTGCCAGCTCACCAATTTCCAGGGAATCACCCCTCCACTTT
J gene: TRBJ1-6
V gene: TRBV18
clone size: once
D gene: .

CDR3 protein: CASSPGTGMNTEAFF
CDR3 DNA: TGTGCCAGCTCACCAGGGACAGGGATGAACACTGAAGCTTTCTTT
J gene: TRBJ1-1
V gene: TRBV18
clone size: .
D gene: TRBD1

CDR3 protein: CASSMAGEETQYF
CDR3 DNA: TGTGCCAGTAGTATGGCAGGGGAAGAGACCCAGTACTTC
J gene: TRBJ2-5
V gene: TRBV19
clone size: once
D gene: .

CDR3 protein: CSVEWGRTGNTIYF
CDR3 DNA: TGCAGCGTTGAATGGGGCCGGACTGGAAACACCATATATTTT
J gene: TRBJ1-3
V gene: TRBV29-1
clone size: .
D gene: .

CDR3 protein: CASSQDSNEQFF
CDR3 DNA: TGCGCCAGCAGCCAAGATAGCAATGAGCAGTTCTTC
J gene: TRBJ2-1
V gene: TRBV4-3
clone size: .
D gene: .

CDR3 protein: CASSYSTPLQGDYGYTF
CDR3 DNA: TGTGCCAGCAGTTACTCGACACCGCTACAGGGAGACTATGGCTACACCTTC
J gene: TRBJ1-2
V gene: TRBV6-2/TRBV6-3
clone size: .
D gene: .

CDR3 protein: CASSLARKAYGYTF
CDR3 DNA: TGTGCCAGCAGCTTAGCCAGGAAAGCTTATGGCTACACCTTC
J gene: TRBJ1-2
V gene: TRBV7-2
clone size: once
D gene: .

CDR3 protein: CASSSYSRGDNEQFF
CDR3 DNA: TGTGCCAGCAGCTCTTACTCCCGGGGGGACAATGAGCAGTTCTTC
J gene: TRBJ2-1
V gene: TRBV7-9
clone size: .
D gene: TRBD2

CDR3 protein: CASSSGTVANTEAFF
CDR3 DNA: TGCGCCAGCAGCTCGGGTACCGTTGCGAACACTGAAGCTTTCTTT
J gene: TRBJ1-1
V gene: TRBV5-1
clone size: once
D gene: .

CDR3 protein: CASSLKGSGLAASNTGELFF
CDR3 DNA: TGTGCCAGCAGCTTAAAGGGTTCAGGACTAGCGGCATCGAACACCGGGGAGCTGTTTTTT
J gene: TRBJ2-2
V gene: TRBV7-3
clone size: .
D gene: TRBD2

CDR3 protein: CASSQGREGAANQPQHF
CDR3 DNA: TGTGCCAGCAGCCAAGGCCGGGAGGGGGCAGCCAATCAGCCCCAGCATTTT
J gene: TRBJ1-5
V gene: TRBV4-2
clone size: .
D gene: TRBD1

CDR3 protein: CASRGWRRGSNEQFF
CDR3 DNA: TGTGCCAGCAGGGGTTGGCGCAGGGGGTCTAATGAGCAGTTCTTC
J gene: TRBJ2-1
V gene: TRBV27
clone size: .
D gene: TRBD1

CDR3 protein: CATIGVMNTEAFF
CDR3 DNA: TGTGCCACAATAGGGGTTATGAACACTGAAGCTTTCTTT
J gene: TRBJ1-1
V gene: TRBV5-8
clone size: .
D gene: .

CDR3 protein: CASSPRVGTGELFF
CDR3 DNA: TGCGCCAGCAGCCCGAGGGTGGGCACCGGGGAGCTGTTTTTT
J gene: TRBJ2-2
V gene: TRBV4-3
clone size: .
D gene: .

CDR3 protein: CASSVDGGSGRSYEQYF
CDR3 DNA: TGTGCCAGCAGCGTAGACGGAGGTAGCGGGCGCTCCTACGAGCAGTACTTC
J gene: TRBJ2-7
V gene: TRBV9
clone size: few
D gene: TRBD2

CDR3 protein: CASSFYPRAEDF
CDR3 DNA: TGTGCCAGCAGTTTCTATCCGCGGGCCGAGGATTTT
J gene: TRBJ1-5
V gene: TRBV28
clone size: .
D gene: .

CDR3 protein: CASSSPAGTGASYEQYF
CDR3 DNA: TGTGCCAGCAGTTCCCCGGCCGGGACAGGGGCATCCTACGAGCAGTACTTC
J gene: TRBJ2-7
V gene: TRBV28
clone size: .
D gene: TRBD1

CDR3 protein: CASSPRQGGHEQYF
CDR3 DNA: TGTGCCAGCAGCCCGAGACAGGGCGGCCACGAGCAGTACTTC
J gene: TRBJ2-7
V gene: TRBV7-8
clone size: .
D gene: TRBD1

CDR3 protein: CASSGTGGLNQPQHF
CDR3 DNA: TGTGCCAGCAGCGGGACAGGGGGCCTCAATCAGCCCCAGCATTTT
J gene: TRBJ1-5
V gene: TRBV25-1
clone size: .
D gene: TRBD1

CDR3 protein: CASSEGSLNTEAFF
CDR3 DNA: TGTGCCAGCAGCGAGGGTAGTTTGAACACTGAAGCTTTCTTT
J gene: TRBJ1-1
V gene: TRBV6-5
clone size: .
D gene: .

CDR3 protein: CASRNPDRVGYTF
CDR3 DNA: TGTGCCAGCAGAAACCCCGACAGGGTTGGCTACACCTTC
J gene: TRBJ1-2
V gene: TRBV2
clone size: .
D gene: TRBD1

CDR3 protein: CASSPGQPFAAFF
CDR3 DNA: TGTGCCAGCAGCCCGGGACAACCGTTCGCAGCTTTCTTT
J gene: TRBJ1-1
V gene: TRBV3-1/TRBV3-2
clone size: .
D gene: .

CDR3 protein: CASGTDSRWAQYF
CDR3 DNA: TGTGCCAGCGGGACGGACAGCCGTTGGGCGCAGTACTTC
J gene: TRBJ2-7
V gene: TRBV12-3/TRBV12-4
clone size: .
D gene: .

CDR3 protein: CASSLGTGAQIYGYTF
CDR3 DNA: TGCGCCAGCAGCTTGGGGACAGGGGCGCAAATTTATGGCTACACCTTC
J gene: TRBJ1-2
V gene: TRBV5-1
clone size: .
D gene: TRBD1

CDR3 protein: CASILKGGRLGNGYTF
CDR3 DNA: TGTGCCAGCATCCTCAAAGGGGGCCGGCTTGGAAATGGCTACACCTTC
J gene: TRBJ1-2
V gene: TRBV6-6
clone size: .
D gene: TRBD1

CDR3 protein: CASTPLGGATEAFF
CDR3 DNA: TGTGCCAGCACCCCATTAGGAGGGGCCACTGAAGCTTTCTTT
J gene: TRBJ1-1
V gene: TRBV6-5
clone size: .
D gene: .

CDR3 protein: CASKVGTELNTEAFF
CDR3 DNA: TGTGCCAGCAAAGTCGGGACAGAGCTGAACACTGAAGCTTTCTTT
J gene: TRBJ1-1
V gene: TRBV7-9
clone size: once
D gene: TRBD1

CDR3 protein: CASTASAGPPYEQYF
CDR3 DNA: TGTGCCAGCACCGCCTCGGCGGGGCCCCCCTACGAGCAGTACTTC
J gene: TRBJ2-7
V gene: TRBV28
clone size: .
D gene: .

CDR3 protein: CASSLGWGENTEAFF
CDR3 DNA: TGTGCCAGCAGCTTAGGATGGGGGGAGAACACTGAAGCTTTCTTT
J gene: TRBJ1-1
V gene: TRBV7-9
clone size: .
D gene: .

CDR3 protein: CASSLELLSGVVNEQFF
CDR3 DNA: TGTGCCAGCAGCTTAGAGTTACTTTCGGGAGTCGTCAATGAGCAGTTCTTC
J gene: TRBJ2-1
V gene: TRBV11-3
clone size: once
D gene: .

CDR3 protein: CASSVAGATDTQYF
CDR3 DNA: TGTGCCAGCAGCGTAGCGGGAGCAACAGATACGCAGTATTTT
J gene: TRBJ2-3
V gene: TRBV9
clone size: .
D gene: .

CDR3 protein: CATSRDVDSYNQPQHF
CDR3 DNA: TGTGCCACCAGCAGGGATGTTGACAGCTACAATCAGCCCCAGCATTTT
J gene: TRBJ1-5
V gene: TRBV15
clone size: .
D gene: .

CDR3 protein: CASSHGGRHNEQFF
CDR3 DNA: TGTGCCAGCAGCCACGGAGGAAGGCACAATGAGCAGTTCTTC
J gene: TRBJ2-1
V gene: TRBV7-3
clone size: .
D gene: .

CDR3 protein: CASSLRRGTSETQYF
CDR3 DNA: TGTGCCAGCAGCTTAAGAAGAGGGACTAGCGAGACCCAGTACTTC
J gene: TRBJ2-5
V gene: TRBV7-2
clone size: .
D gene: TRBD2

CDR3 protein: CASTLRRGTEAFF
CDR3 DNA: TGTGCCAGCACCCTGAGGAGGGGCACTGAAGCTTTCTTT
J gene: TRBJ1-1
V gene: TRBV12-3/TRBV12-4
clone size: .
D gene: .

CDR3 protein: CAPRTGLYEQYF
CDR3 DNA: TGTGCCCCAAGGACAGGGTTGTACGAGCAGTACTTC
J gene: TRBJ2-7
V gene: TRBV10-3
clone size: .
D gene: TRBD1

CDR3 protein: CASSQGPGWSPLHF
CDR3 DNA: TGTGCCAGCAGCCAGGGCCCAGGGTGGTCACCCCTCCACTTT
J gene: TRBJ1-6
V gene: TRBV3-1/TRBV3-2
clone size: .
D gene: .

CDR3 protein: CSVEAGQLTYEQYF
CDR3 DNA: TGCAGCGTTGAGGCGGGGCAGCTTACCTACGAGCAGTACTTC
J gene: TRBJ2-7
V gene: TRBV29-1
clone size: once
D gene: .

CDR3 protein: CASTKGGSSYNEQFF
CDR3 DNA: TGTGCCAGCACCAAGGGGGGGAGCTCCTACAATGAGCAGTTCTTC
J gene: TRBJ2-1
V gene: TRBV28
clone size: .
D gene: .

CDR3 protein: CATRGTSGFYNEQFF
CDR3 DNA: TGTGCCACCAGGGGGACTAGCGGGTTCTACAATGAGCAGTTCTTC
J gene: TRBJ2-1
V gene: TRBV28
clone size: .
D gene: TRBD2

CDR3 protein: CASRSNSNYGYTF
CDR3 DNA: TGTGCCAGCAGGTCTAATTCAAACTATGGCTACACCTTC
J gene: TRBJ1-2
V gene: TRBV27
clone size: .
D gene: .

CDR3 protein: CASSSQGSYNEQFF
CDR3 DNA: TGTGCCAGCAGTTCGCAGGGCTCCTACAATGAGCAGTTCTTC
J gene: TRBJ2-1
V gene: TRBV27
clone size: .
D gene: .

CDR3 protein: CASSSPWQGYTF
CDR3 DNA: TGTGCCAGCAGTTCCCCGTGGCAAGGCTACACCTTC
J gene: TRBJ1-2
V gene: TRBV25-1
clone size: .
D gene: .

CDR3 protein: CASKDREGHTIYF
CDR3 DNA: TGTGCCAGTAAGGACAGGGAGGGACACACCATATATTTT
J gene: TRBJ1-3
V gene: TRBV19
clone size: .
D gene: TRBD1

CDR3 protein: CASSRSPGTVTNYGYTF
CDR3 DNA: TGTGCCAGTAGTAGAAGCCCCGGGACAGTTACTAACTATGGCTACACCTTC
J gene: TRBJ1-2
V gene: TRBV19
clone size: .
D gene: TRBD1

CDR3 protein: CASIWGGGNTEAFF
CDR3 DNA: TGTGCCAGCATCTGGGGGGGAGGGAACACTGAAGCTTTCTTT
J gene: TRBJ1-1
V gene: TRBV28
clone size: .
D gene: .

CDR3 protein: CASTSWNVRGNSPLHF
CDR3 DNA: TGTGCCAGCACCTCCTGGAATGTCAGGGGCAATTCACCCCTCCACTTT
J gene: TRBJ1-6
V gene: TRBV27
clone size: .
D gene: .

CDR3 protein: CASSWQGDQPQHF
CDR3 DNA: TGTGCCAGCAGTTGGCAGGGGGATCAGCCCCAGCATTTT
J gene: TRBJ1-5
V gene: TRBV28
clone size: .
D gene: TRBD1

CDR3 protein: CASSPAGGVPDTQYF
CDR3 DNA: TGTGCCAGCAGCCCCGCGGGGGGGGTCCCAGATACGCAGTATTTT
J gene: TRBJ2-3
V gene: TRBV7-6
clone size: .
D gene: TRBD2

CDR3 protein: CAWSLLRGRVTEAFF
CDR3 DNA: TGTGCCTGGAGTCTCCTAAGGGGGCGCGTTACTGAAGCTTTCTTT
J gene: TRBJ1-1
V gene: TRBV30
clone size: .
D gene: TRBD1

CDR3 protein: CASSFPREGANQPQHF
CDR3 DNA: TGTGCCAGCAGTTTCCCCCGAGAGGGGGCCAATCAGCCCCAGCATTTT
J gene: TRBJ1-5
V gene: TRBV28
clone size: .
D gene: TRBD1

CDR3 protein: CAISEVAPSEQFF
CDR3 DNA: TGTGCCATCAGTGAGGTTGCACCTAGTGAGCAGTTCTTC
J gene: TRBJ2-1
V gene: TRBV10-3
clone size: .
D gene: .